Listed here are 14 T cell receptor beta chains from one sample, sequenced in a study of cytomegalovirus exposure and HLA in healthy donors. The PCR employed 60 Vbeta primers together with 13 Jbeta primers. This table comes from immunoSEQ multiplex PCR, and its TCRdb copy is limited to in-frame clones, with some not included. Of about 150,000 clones listed, about three quarters were seen once; the top ten hold 1.3% to 1.5%. Sequenced: PBMCs. These receptors were obtained from a woman younger than 45 in good health and CMV-seronegative.

The chain uses TRBV10-3 and TRBJ1-1; 7 bases line up with TRBD1. Unmatched junction bases numbered 6, after V lost 5 bases and J lost 3 bases. The CDR3 totals 14 residues. The germline CDR1 and CDR2 sequences are ENHRY and SYGVKD. DNA of the CDR3: TGTGCCATCAGTAAACAGGGGTGGGACACTGAAGCTTTCTTT. It encodes CAISKQGWDTEAFF.

This clone was counted only a few times. The chain recombines TRBV30 with TRBJ1-2; a possible D gene is TRBD1 (6 bases). CDR1 and CDR2 from the germline V gene are GTSNPN and SVGIG (reference sequence). The CDR3 sequence is 14 residues long. Trimming took off 2 bases at V and 1 base at J, with 11 bases between the two ends. The CDR3 reads CAWSRTAGNYGYTF. The CDR3 DNA is TGTGCCTGGAGTAGGACAGCCGGTAACTATGGCTACACCTTC.

This chain uses TRBV7-8 with TRBJ1-5; TRBD1 matches 11 bases. This CDR3 spans 15 amino acids. The junction had 6 bases not matched to a gene; V was cut back by 4 bases and J by 7 bases. Germline V lookup: CDR1 SGHVS, CDR2 FQNEAQ. CDR3 in amino acids: CASSSGTGGNQPQHF. As DNA, the CDR3 is TGTGCCAGCAGCTCGGGGACAGGGGGTAACCAGCCCCAGCATTTT. The full variable domain, rest sourced from reference TRBV7-8 and TRBJ1-5, is GAGVSQSPRYKVAKRGQDVALRCDPISGHVSLFWYQQALGQGPEFLTYFQNEAQLDKSGLPSDRFFAERPEGSVSTLKIQRTQQEDSAVYLCASSSGTGGNQPQHFGDGTRLSIL.

The chain links TRBV5-8 to TRBJ1-1; a weak D match, TRBD1 (6 bases). The ends were cut back, 3 bases at V and 5 bases at J, with 8 bases in the middle. CDR1 and CDR2 from the germline V gene are SGHTS and YDEGEE. The CDR3 length is 12 residues. CDR3 region: CASSYGQTEAFF. CDR3 bases: TGTGCCAGCAGCTACGGACAGACTGAAGCTTTCTTT.

The chain uses TRBV21-1 and TRBJ2-7; the table's D call of TRBD2 was not tested on the DNA. TRBV21-1 is assigned pseudogene status. The CDR3 length is 14 residues. The CDR3 sequence is CASLPIRGAGEQYF. CDR3 sequence (DNA): TGTGCCAGCTTACCCATTCGGGGGGCCGGCGAGCAGTACTTC.

CDR3 in amino acids: CASSPPFGTPSMNTEAFF. CDR3 sequence (DNA): TGTGCCAGCAGCCCCCCGTTTGGGACACCCTCCATGAACACTGAAGCTTTCTTT. V and J are TRBV27 and TRBJ1-1; D possibly corresponds to TRBD1 (6 bases). The CDR3 contains 18 residues. Germline V lookup: CDR1 MNHEY, CDR2 SMNVEV (reference sequence). The V gene lost 6 bases and the J gene lost 0 bases, with 23 bases spanning the gap.

The chain links TRBV19 to TRBJ2-3; the match to TRBD2 covers 7 bases. The CDR3 sequence is 13 residues long. CDR1 and CDR2 (germline): LNHDA, SQIVND (reference sequence). V lost 7 bases to trimming and J lost 3 bases; unmatched junction nucleotides: 4. Written as DNA, the CDR3 is TGTGCCAGTAATCAGGGAGGGACAGATACGCAGTATTTT. Translating gives CASNQGGTDTQYF.

V is TRBV21-1 and J is TRBJ2-3; the D segment call TRBD1 is taken from the table without a DNA check. TRBV21-1 is termed a pseudogene. This CDR3 comprises 19 residues. Here the CDR3 reads CASSKGREKTGGRTDTQYF. As DNA, the CDR3 is TGTGCCAGCAGCAAAGGAAGGGAAAAGACAGGGGGGCGCACAGATACGCAGTATTTT.

The chain recombines TRBV2 with TRBJ2-2; tentatively, D is TRBD2 (5 bases). Deletions cut 7 bases from V and 1 base from J, with 13 bases between. Germline CDR1 SNHLY, CDR2 FYNNEI. The CDR3 totals 15 residues. The CDR3 DNA sequence: TGTGCCAGCACCGGACGAGGGCGGAACACCGGGGAGCTGTTTTTT. This encodes CASTGRGRNTGELFF.

This chain joins TRBV5-1 and TRBJ2-1; a weak D match, TRBD1 (5 bases). Germline loops: CDR1 SGHRS, CDR2 YFSETQ. Trimming left V 2 bases short and J 5 bases short, with 14 bases between. The CDR3 has 15 amino acids. The CDR3 spells CASSFSSGADNEQFF. As DNA, the CDR3 is TGCGCCAGCAGCTTTTCCAGTGGGGCGGACAATGAGCAGTTCTTC.

V and J are TRBV6-4 and TRBJ2-1; weak D call: TRBD1 (5 bases). Between the trimmed V and J ends, which lost 2 bases and 6 bases, there was a span of 14 bases. Germline values: CDR1 MRHNA, CDR2 SNTAGT. The CDR3 extends over 15 amino acids. In DNA, the CDR3 is TGTGCCAGCAGTGACCGACCAGGGTGGTGCAATGAGCAGTTCTTC. This translates into CASSDRPGWCNEQFF.

This sequence joins TRBV5-1 and TRBJ2-7; the D is unclear. Trimming cost V 1 base and J 2 bases, with 16 bases left between them. CDR1 and CDR2 from the germline V gene are SGHRS and YFSETQ. The CDR3 sequence is 16 residues long. The CDR3 sequence is CASSLQQPQGPYEQYF. In DNA, the CDR3 is TGCGCCAGCAGCTTGCAACAGCCCCAAGGCCCCTACGAGCAGTACTTC. The whole variable domain, filled in from reference TRBV5-1 and TRBJ2-7, reads KAGVTQTPRYLIKTRGQQVTLSCSPISGHRSVSWYQQTPGQGLQFLFEYFSETQRNKGNFPGRFSGRQFSNSRSEMNVSTLELGDSALYLCASSLQQPQGPYEQYFGPGTRLTVT.

As DNA, the CDR3 is TGTGCCAGCAGCGCGGGGGGACCTGCGGAGACCCAGTACTTC. The encoded protein is CASSAGGPAETQYF. This chain uses TRBV9 with TRBJ2-5, with 7 positions matching TRBD2. This CDR3 region has 14 residues. With 3 bases clipped from V and 5 bases from J, the junction kept 7 bases outside the gene matches. CDR1 and CDR2 from the germline V gene are SGDLS and YYNGEE.

A remark on this clone: Relative to the germline gene, one junction end is altered; a read error may explain this. For the CDR3, the DNA is TGTTCCAGCAGCGCATACGAGACAGGGGGTACCGGGGAGCTGTTTTTT. The encoded protein is CSSSAYETGGTGELFF. The chain recombines TRBV7-9 with TRBJ2-2; 9 bases map to TRBD1. The CDR3 totals 16 residues. Germline CDR1 reads SEHNR; CDR2 reads FQNEAQ (reference sequence).